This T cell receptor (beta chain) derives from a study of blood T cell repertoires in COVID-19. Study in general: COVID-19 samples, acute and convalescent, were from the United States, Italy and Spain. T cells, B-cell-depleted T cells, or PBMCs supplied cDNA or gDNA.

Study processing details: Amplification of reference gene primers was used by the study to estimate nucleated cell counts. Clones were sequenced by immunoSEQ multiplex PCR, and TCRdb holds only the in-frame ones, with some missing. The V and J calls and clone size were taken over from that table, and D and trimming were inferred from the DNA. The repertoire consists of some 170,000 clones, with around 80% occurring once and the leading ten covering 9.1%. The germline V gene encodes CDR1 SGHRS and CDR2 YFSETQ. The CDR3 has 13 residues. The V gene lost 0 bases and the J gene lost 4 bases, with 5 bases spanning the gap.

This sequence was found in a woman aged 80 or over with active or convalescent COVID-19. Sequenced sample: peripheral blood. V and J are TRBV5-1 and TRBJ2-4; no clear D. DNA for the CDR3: TGCGCCAGCAGCTTGGCGGAGAAAAACATTCAGTACTTC. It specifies CASSLAEKNIQYF.